This TCR beta chain stems from a study of T-cell reconstitution after alpha-beta-depleted transplantation in children. Notes on the study in general: T-cell numbers and diversity, one year after transplant, stemmed largely from T cells that were newly produced. The high TCRbeta diversity at day 60 in some patients came from surviving recipient T cells and thymic progenitors. There were reportedly several hundred expanded graft clones from which alpha-beta T cells came about two months after transplant.

A TCRbeta library incorporating unique molecular identifiers was prepared. TCRdb analysed the PCR reads with MiXCR anew, one entry per CDR3 protein. The repertoire consists of 700,000 or so distinct CDR3 sequences, with around 14% occurring once and the leading ten covering around 0.79%. This clonotype was detected a few times. Its matching antigen is unknown. Per the germline V gene, CDR1 is DFQATT and CDR2 is SNEGSKA (reference sequence). There are 13 residues in the CDR3. V gave up 3 bases and J gave up 7 bases; unmatched junction bases: 4. The TCR sequence derives from a girl aged 2 to 10 with congenital amegakaryocytic thrombocytopenia, due to receive a stem cell transplant. The input for sequencing was PBMCs, taken before TCRalphabeta/CD19-depleted stem cell transplant. The rearrangement links TRBV20-1 to TRBJ2-2; 8 nucleotides align to TRBD1. CDR3 residues: CSARDRAGGELFF. As DNA, the CDR3 is TGCAGTGCTAGGGACAGGGCAGGCGGGGAGCTGTTTTTT.